Each of the 2 T cell receptor beta chains below was sequenced from the same sample in a study of T cell changes during pregnancy in multiple sclerosis (dated 2019 in TCRdb). Libraries were built with the immunoSEQ multiplex PCR assay. TCRdb carries this immuneACCESS record with in-frame sequences only. Its versions omit some clonotypes, under half of them owing to an unresolved V gene in the studies checked, with the rest unexplained. This sample has roughly 52,000 clones in its table, and approximately 92% of those were observed once. The ten largest clones add up to around 0.25% of the sample. The sample here was CD4+ T cells from peripheral blood mononuclear cells, taken in the third trimester of pregnancy. These receptors were taken from a female donor with multiple sclerosis, enrolled in a pregnancy study.

The V and J genes are TRBV11-3 and TRBJ2-7; a possible D gene is TRBD1 (5 bases). Trimming pared 2 bases from V and 5 bases from J, leaving 10 bases between. Germline V gene sequence: CDR1 SGHNT, CDR2 YENEEA. The CDR3 covers 13 residues. The chain's CDR3 is CASSLRQGNEQYF. The CDR3 bases are TGTGCCAGCAGCTTAAGGCAGGGCAACGAGCAGTACTTC.

The V and J genes are TRBV2 and TRBJ2-7; no firm D call. Germline CDR1 SNHLY, CDR2 FYNNEI. The CDR3 has 11 residues. V was trimmed by 7 bases and J by 9 bases, leaving 13 bases between them. For the CDR3, the DNA is TGTGCCAGCATCCAACTCACGCGGCAGTACTTC. It codes for CASIQLTRQYF.